These 8 T cell receptor beta chains share one sample of origin, sequenced in a study of beta chain features in type 1 diabetes. Expressed TCRB transcripts were sequenced after all isolated RNA was converted to cDNA. The protocol was immunoSEQ multiplex PCR, while the TCRdb copy is restricted to in-frame clones and leaves out a portion. The profile shows around 250,000 clones, approximately 14% of them singletons. Source material: naive CD4+ T cells from blood. The receptors stem from a middle-aged woman in good health.

The rearrangement joins TRBV6-5 to TRBJ2-3, with TRBD2 identical over 7 bases. V was clipped by 0 bases and J by 6 bases; unmatched bases: 6. This CDR3 is built from 15 residues. Germline V CDR1 and CDR2: MNHEY, SVGAGI. In nucleotides, the CDR3 is TGTGCCAGCAGTTACTCGGTCCTGGGGGGGGATACGCAGTATTTT. This encodes CASSYSVLGGDTQYF.

The chain links TRBV6-5 to TRBJ2-7, with 7 bases that match TRBD1. CDR3 length: 12 amino acids. After removal of 10 bases from V and 1 base from J, the junction contained 4 bases not matched to a gene. Germline CDR1 is MNHEY and CDR2 is SVGAGI. CDR3: CATRQGSYEQYF. The DNA for the CDR3 is TGTGCCACCAGACAGGGATCCTACGAGCAGTACTTC.

The chain employs TRBV18 and TRBJ2-2; TRBD2 matches 7 bases. The trim removed 3 bases at V and 2 bases at J, leaving 6 bases unmatched. Germline CDR1 KGHSH, CDR2 LQKENI. CDR3 length: 16 amino acids. The CDR3 DNA is TGTGCCAGCTCACCGTTAGCGGGCACAAACACCGGGGAGCTGTTTTTT. This encodes CASSPLAGTNTGELFF.

This clone was detected only a few times. The chain couples TRBV4-2 to TRBJ2-2; TRBD2 matches 8 bases. V trimming: 5 bases; J trimming: 7 bases; junction bases outside the gene matches: 12. Germline CDR1 and CDR2: LGHNA and YNFKEQ. The CDR3 consists of 16 residues. The CDR3 region is CASSRDRGGRGGELFF. As DNA, the CDR3 is TGTGCCAGCAGCAGAGACCGCGGGGGGCGAGGCGGGGAGCTGTTTTTT.

The table lists this clone with a few counts. The chain links TRBV5-1 to TRBJ1-1; D gene uncertain. Trimming cost V 4 bases and J 2 bases, with 15 bases left between them. This CDR3 contains 15 residues. Germline V gives CDR1 SGHRS, CDR2 YFSETQ. CDR3 coding DNA: TGCGCCAGCAGCCCTGGAGGTGCGCGCAACACTGAAGCTTTCTTT. It translates to CASSPGGARNTEAFF.

The sample holds a few counts of this clone. This chain connects TRBV27 to TRBJ2-3; TRBD2 matches 8 bases. The V and J ends lost 3 bases and 0 bases, in that order; junction bases with no gene match: 5. The CDR3 has 16 amino acids. Looked up from germline, CDR1 is MNHEY and CDR2 is SMNVEV (reference sequence). CDR3 region: CASSFAAGASTDTQYF. In DNA form, the CDR3 reads TGTGCCAGCAGTTTCGCAGCGGGGGCTAGCACAGATACGCAGTATTTT.

This clone was detected a few times. V and J are TRBV6-5 and TRBJ2-3, with 8 positions matching TRBD1. The CDR3 totals 16 residues. CDR1 and CDR2 (germline): MNHEY, SVGAGI. Unmatched junction bases numbered 9, after V lost 4 bases and J lost 3 bases. The CDR3 DNA follows: TGTGCCAGCAGTTTGGGCTTGGGACAGGCAACAGATACGCAGTATTTT. It specifies CASSLGLGQATDTQYF.

This clone turned up a few times. V is TRBV7-2 and J is TRBJ2-1; no clear D gene. V was pared by 8 bases and J by 7 bases, with 9 bases between. Germline CDR1 is SGHTA and CDR2 is FQGNSA. This CDR3 spans 11 amino acids. In DNA form, the CDR3 reads TGTGCCAGCGAGGCTCGAAATGAGCAGTTCTTC. It translates to CASEARNEQFF.